The 3 T cell receptor beta chains listed next were all sequenced from one sample in a study of vaccination effects on CD4 cells after COVID-19. Here immunoSEQ multiplex PCR was the method, and the copy in TCRdb shows in-frame clones only, minus some. Here the sample spans roughly 25,000 clones, approximately 70% being singletons. Using viral peptide pools, the ViraFEST assay grew out antigen-specific CD4+ T cells prior to sequencing. Between days 9 and 11 of culture, CD4+ T cells were separated out. Each vaccine recipient was nucleocapsid antibody negative and had no prior SARS-CoV-2 infection. No cognate antigen is known for these TCRs. Sequenced material: CD4+ T cells from PBMCs cultured with SARS-CoV-2 spike peptides, taken before COVID-19 vaccination. Source of these receptors: a human donor who received a COVID-19 vaccine.

The gene calls are TRBV6-5 and TRBJ1-6; 7 nucleotides align to TRBD1. Germline lookup yields CDR1 MNHEY and CDR2 SVGAGI. The CDR3 runs 14 residues. V was pared by 6 bases and J by 5 bases, with 4 bases of the junction left unmatched. The CDR3: CASSSQGNNSPLHF. CDR3 sequence (DNA): TGTGCCAGCAGCTCACAGGGGAATAATTCACCCCTCCACTTT.

The chain has TRBV12-5 and TRBJ2-1; possible D gene TRBD2, 7 bases. V was shortened by 0 bases and J by 4 bases, with 19 bases between the two germline ends. The CDR3 is made up of 18 amino acids. Per germline, CDR1 LGHNT and CDR2 FRNRAP. The DNA of the CDR3 is TGTGCTAGTGGTTTGGTACGGGGTGGCGGGGGCAGATACAATGAGCAGTTCTTC. Translated, it gives CASGLVRGGGGRYNEQFF.

The V and J genes are TRBV12-5 and TRBJ2-7; 8 bases are a match to TRBD1. Germline values: CDR1 LGHNT, CDR2 FRNRAP. This CDR3 spans 14 amino acids. With V trimmed by 7 bases and J by 3 bases, 8 bases remained unmatched. CDR3 DNA: TGTGCTAGTGCCAGACAGGGGATGCACTACGAGCAGTACTTC. It yields the protein CASARQGMHYEQYF.